Sequencing of this T cell receptor beta chain was carried out in a study of T cell responses to AZD1222 COVID-19 vaccine. A note on this clone: Its specificity is not known.

Trimming cost V 4 bases and J 5 bases; bases outside gene matches: 4. This CDR3 is built from 13 residues. CDR1 is SGHNT, CDR2 YYREEE, per germline (reference sequence). Study-level results: Among the donors, most were white British and more were female, and clonal diversity was possibly underestimated. With two AZD1222 doses given, Spike-specific TCR breadth and depth both rose. Mapped onto spike, vaccine-associated CD4 TCRs spanned it and were dominant at 160-218 and 743-854. Repertoire sampling happened only post peak T cell response.

Using immunoSEQ multiplex PCR, the repertoire was profiled, and TCRdb retains in-frame clones only, with some absent. The sample carries about 110,000 clones, nearly 90% recorded once. This chain links TRBV5-4 with TRBJ2-7; 9 bases align to TRBD1. Here the sequenced sample was peripheral blood, taken 28 days after the second AZD1222 dose. This TCR was recovered from an adult who received the AZD1222 COVID-19 vaccine. This CDR3 is CASSLGQGNEQYF. DNA of the CDR3: TGTGCCAGCAGCCTCGGACAGGGGAACGAGCAGTACTTC. Full variable domain (remainder filled in from reference TRBV5-4 and TRBJ2-7): ETGVTQSPTHLIKTRGQQVTLRCSSQSGHNTVSWYQQALGQGPQFIFQYYREEENGRGNFPPRFSGLQFPNYSSELNVNALELDDSALYLCASSLGQGNEQYFGPGTRLTVT.